This passage covers 4 T cell receptor beta chains from one sample sequenced in a study of shared clonotypes between healthy human individuals. Data came from immunoSEQ multiplex PCR; TCRdb stores just in-frame clones and leaves some out. The table records 750,000 to 1,000,000 clones, around 93% of them present only once. It was CD45RO-negative cells, positively selected for CCR7, that made up naive CD8 cells, with terminally differentiated effector memory CD45RA+ cells excluded. The sequencing sample was made of naive CD8+ T cells sorted from blood. All receptors come from a man aged 25 to 40 in good health.

CDR3 sequence: CASSPSTGGGQPQHF. DNA of the CDR3: TGTGCCAGCAGCCCATCGACAGGGGGCGGTCAGCCCCAGCATTTT. The V and J genes are TRBV27 and TRBJ1-5; TRBD1 matches 10 bases. CDR1 MNHEY and CDR2 SMNVEV come from the germline V gene (reference sequence). The CDR3 loop spans 15 amino acids. Trimming took 6 bases from V and 6 from J; bases not matched to a gene: 8.

The chain uses TRBV6-6 and TRBJ2-5; D is uncertain. Germline-derived CDR1 and CDR2 are MNHNY and SVGAGI (reference sequence). This CDR3 spans 14 amino acids. Trimming took off 6 bases at V and 5 bases at J, with 16 bases between the two ends. The chain's CDR3 is CASRIEVRSETQYF. Here the CDR3 DNA reads TGTGCCAGCAGAATCGAGGTTCGGAGCGAGACCCAGTACTTC.

V gene TRBV27 combines with J gene TRBJ2-1; tentatively, D is TRBD2 (6 bases). The CDR3 sequence is 17 residues long. V was pared by 1 base and J by 0 bases, with 13 bases between. Germline V lookup: CDR1 MNHEY, CDR2 SMNVEV (reference sequence). CDR3 region: CASSLFGGESSYNEQFF. CDR3 bases: TGTGCCAGCAGTTTATTCGGCGGGGAGAGCTCCTACAATGAGCAGTTCTTC.

The V call is TRBV5-1, the J call TRBJ2-1, with D possibly being TRBD1 or TRBD2 (5 bases each). Germline V CDR1 and CDR2: SGHRS, YFSETQ. The CDR3 loop spans 17 amino acids. With 3 bases removed from V and 0 bases from J, the gap between germline ends came to 16 bases. The CDR3 bases are TGCGCCAGCAGCTGGGTGGGGACGGAAGGCTCCTACAATGAGCAGTTCTTC. Its protein product is CASSWVGTEGSYNEQFF.